The TCR beta chain described here comes from a study of molecular identifiers for immune sequencing clone quantification. With respect to this clonotype: At one end the junction does not follow the germline gene, possibly because of a read error.

CDR3 length: 15 amino acids. The germline gives CDR1 LNHDA, CDR2 SQIVND (reference sequence). TCRdb used MiXCR to reprocess the PCR reads, holding one entry per CDR3 protein. Of under 800,000 distinct CDR3 sequences in the sample, 25% were seen once. The chain combines TRBV19 with TRBJ1-1; D ambiguous. The sequencing input was naive CD8+ T cells from blood, with Jurkat cell RNA spiked in. The subset: FACS-sorted CD8+CD4-CCR7+CD45RA+ naive T cells. This TCR was recovered from a human donor in good health. Some libraries in this study had Jurkat cell RNA spiked in. For the CDR3, the DNA is TGTGCCACTAGTAAGGTACAGCGAGGGAACACTGAAGCTTTCTTT. It yields the protein CATSKVQRGNTEAFF. The full variable domain, completed using reference TRBV19 and TRBJ1-1, is DGGITQSPKYLFRKEGQNVTLSCEQNLNHDAMYWYRQDPGQGLRLIYYSQIVNDFQKGDIAEGYSVSREKKESFPLTVTSAQKNPTAFYLCATSKVQRGNTEAFFGQGTRLTVV.